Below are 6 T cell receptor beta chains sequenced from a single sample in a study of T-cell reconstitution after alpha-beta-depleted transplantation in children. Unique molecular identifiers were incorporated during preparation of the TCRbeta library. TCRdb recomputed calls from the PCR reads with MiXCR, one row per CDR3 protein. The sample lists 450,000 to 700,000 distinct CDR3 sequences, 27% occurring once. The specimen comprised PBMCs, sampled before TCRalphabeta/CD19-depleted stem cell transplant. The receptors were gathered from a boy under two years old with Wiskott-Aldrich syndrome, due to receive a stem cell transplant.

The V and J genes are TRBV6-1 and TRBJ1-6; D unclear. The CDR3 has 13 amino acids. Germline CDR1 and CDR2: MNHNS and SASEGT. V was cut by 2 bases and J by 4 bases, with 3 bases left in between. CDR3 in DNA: TGTGCCAGCAGTGAATTGTATAATTCACCCCTCCACTTT. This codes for CASSELYNSPLHF.

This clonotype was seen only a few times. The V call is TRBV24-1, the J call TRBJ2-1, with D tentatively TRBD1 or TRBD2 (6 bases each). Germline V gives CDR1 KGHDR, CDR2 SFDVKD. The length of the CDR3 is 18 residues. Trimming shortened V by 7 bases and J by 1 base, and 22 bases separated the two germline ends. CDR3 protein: CATSRGGGGLGSYNEQFF. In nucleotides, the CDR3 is TGTGCCACCAGCCGAGGAGGAGGGGGGCTTGGGTCCTACAATGAGCAGTTCTTC.

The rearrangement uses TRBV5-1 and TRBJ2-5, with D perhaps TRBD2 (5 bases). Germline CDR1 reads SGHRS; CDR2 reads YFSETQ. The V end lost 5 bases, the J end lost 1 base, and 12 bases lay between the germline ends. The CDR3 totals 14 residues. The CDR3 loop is CASRLGEIQETQYF. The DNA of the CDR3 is TGCGCCAGCAGACTGGGAGAAATCCAAGAGACCCAGTACTTC.

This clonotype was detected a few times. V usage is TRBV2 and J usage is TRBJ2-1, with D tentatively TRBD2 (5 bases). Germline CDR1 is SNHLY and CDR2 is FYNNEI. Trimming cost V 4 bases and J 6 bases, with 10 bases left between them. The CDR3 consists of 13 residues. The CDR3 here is CASSAVRANEQFF. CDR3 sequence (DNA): TGTGCCAGCAGTGCAGTGCGGGCCAATGAGCAGTTCTTC.

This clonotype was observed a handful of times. The CDR3, as DNA: TGTGCCAGCAGCTTAGTGGGTACTGTGGCGGCCCCGCAAGAGACCCAGTACTTC. Encoded protein: CASSLVGTVAAPQETQYF. The V and J genes are TRBV7-6 and TRBJ2-5; D not resolved. V lost 1 base to trimming and J lost 2 bases, with 20 bases between them. From germline, CDR1 is SGHVS and CDR2 FNYEAQ. The CDR3 extends over 18 amino acids.

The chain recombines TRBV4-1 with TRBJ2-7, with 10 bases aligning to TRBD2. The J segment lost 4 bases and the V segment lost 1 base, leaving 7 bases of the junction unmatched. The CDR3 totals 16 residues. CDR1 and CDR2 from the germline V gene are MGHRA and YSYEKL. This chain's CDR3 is CASSQGWGLAIYEQYF. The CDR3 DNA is TGCGCCAGCAGCCAAGGCTGGGGACTAGCGATATACGAGCAGTACTTC.